A single sample is the source of the 25 T cell receptor beta chains below, sequenced in a study of T cells in Graves' hyperthyroidism and ophthalmopathy. RNA transcripts provided the source from which TCR beta CDR3 regions were amplified. When the TCR CDR3 underwent first-round RT-PCR, the HTBI primer set was used. TCRdb processed the multiplex PCR reads anew with MiXCR; each CDR3 protein has one entry. Of under 300,000 distinct CDR3 sequences listed, 13% are singletons. Sample: blood. Source of these receptors: a woman aged 30 to 39 with Graves' hyperthyroidism that later progressed to Graves' ophthalmopathy.

For this clonotype: A read error is possible here, since a much larger clone lies one base away. The gene calls are TRBV6-1 and TRBJ2-1; 14 bases match TRBD2. This CDR3 has 13 residues. Germline CDR1 reads MNHNS; CDR2 reads SASEGT. CDR3 DNA sequence: TGTGCCAGCGGGACTAGCGGGAGCAATGAGCAGCTCTTC. Translated, it gives CASGTSGSNEQLF.

This clonotype was seen many times. V usage is TRBV28 and J usage is TRBJ2-3, with D possibly being TRBD2 (6 bases). Germline V gene data show CDR1 as MDHEN and CDR2 as SYDVKM. This CDR3 region has 14 residues. Trimming cost V 4 bases and J 5 bases, with 13 bases left between them. The CDR3 DNA is TGTGCCAGCAGTTCGGAGGGCGGGATAGATACGCAGTATTTT. This translates into CASSSEGGIDTQYF.

This clonotype was recorded once. The chain carries TRBV12-3 or TRBV12-4 and TRBJ2-7; perhaps TRBD2 as D (6 bases). V was trimmed by 6 bases and J by 2 bases, leaving 14 bases between them. The CDR3 spans 14 residues. Here the CDR3 reads CASSPLWGAYEQYF. In nucleotides, the CDR3 is TGTGCCAGCAGCCCCCTTTGGGGGGCCTACGAGCAGTACTTC.

Many counts were recorded for this clonotype. The V gene is TRBV6-1, the J gene TRBJ2-7; D tentatively fits TRBD1 or TRBD2 (5 bases each). Germline V gives CDR1 MNHNS, CDR2 SASEGT. This CDR3 has 13 residues. With 7 bases removed from V and 1 base from J, the gap between germline ends came to 11 bases. CDR3 sequence: CASTGTHSYEQYF. The CDR3 DNA sequence: TGTGCCAGCACTGGGACCCATTCCTACGAGCAGTACTTC.

CDR3 nucleotide sequence: TGTGCCAGTAGTATCAACTGGGGCACTGAAGCTTTCTTT. Translating it yields CASSINWGTEAFF. The chain combines TRBV19 with TRBJ1-1; the D is unclear. Germline CDR1 LNHDA, CDR2 SQIVND (reference sequence). The CDR3 loop spans 13 amino acids. Trimming pared 3 bases from V and 4 bases from J, leaving 9 bases between.

This clonotype was seen once. The V call is TRBV5-6, the J call TRBJ2-2; D might be TRBD2 (7 bases). The V gene lost 2 bases and the J gene lost 8 bases, with 13 bases spanning the gap. This CDR3 contains 14 residues. Germline values: CDR1 SGHDT, CDR2 YYEEEE. Here the CDR3 DNA reads TGTGCCAGCAGCTTTGGGGGGGCGGCGGGGGAGCTGTTTTTT. It is translated as CASSFGGAAGELFF. The full variable domain, completed using reference TRBV5-6 and TRBJ2-2, is DAGVTQSPTHLIKTRGQQVTLRCSPKSGHDTVSWYQQALGQGPQFIFQYYEEEERQRGNFPDRFSGHQFPNYSSELNVNALLLGDSALYLCASSFGGAAGELFFGEGSRLTVL.

This clonotype was counted many times. This chain uses TRBV20-1 with TRBJ2-4; TRBD1 matches 8 bases. CDR1 DFQATT and CDR2 SNEGSKA come from the germline V gene (reference sequence). CDR3 length: 15 amino acids. Trimming cost V 5 bases and J 2 bases; bases outside gene matches: 8. This CDR3 reads CSAHHRGETKNIQYF. The CDR3 nucleotides read TGCAGTGCTCACCACAGGGGGGAAACCAAAAACATTCAGTACTTC.

This clonotype showed up just a few times. The genes are TRBV30 and TRBJ2-5, with 11 bases lining up with TRBD2. This CDR3 has 14 residues. The V segment lost 4 bases and the J segment 4 bases; nucleotides outside the gene matches: 5. Germline V gives CDR1 GTSNPN, CDR2 SVGIG (reference sequence). The CDR3 region has the DNA TGTGCCTGGAAAGAACTAGCGGGAGTAGAGACCCAGTACTTC. It codes for CAWKELAGVETQYF.

This clonotype was seen many times. The chain uses TRBV5-5 and TRBJ2-3, with a possible D match to TRBD2 (6 bases). The CDR3 is 14 amino acids. Germline CDR1 SGHKS, CDR2 YYEKEE (reference sequence). V was trimmed by 4 bases and J by 5 bases, leaving 14 bases between them. The chain's CDR3 is CASSRGGVGDTQYF. The CDR3 DNA reads TGTGCCAGCAGCCGAGGAGGGGTCGGAGATACGCAGTATTTT.

The genes are TRBV15 and TRBJ2-1, with D unresolved. The CDR3 runs 15 residues. V was trimmed by 0 bases and J by 0 bases, leaving 6 bases between them. CDR1 is LNHNV and CDR2 is YYDKDF in the germline V gene (reference sequence). Written as DNA, the CDR3 is TGTGCCACCAGCAGAGATCGGGTCTCCTACAATGAGCAGTTCTTC. Translated: CATSRDRVSYNEQFF.

Notes on this clonotype: This may be a read error, as it is one base from a much larger clone. The chain has TRBV6-1 and TRBJ1-5; D uncertain. This CDR3 comprises 16 residues. Germline V lookup: CDR1 MNHNS, CDR2 SASEGT. The CDR3 protein is CASSPLGRNSNQLQHF. The CDR3 DNA follows: TGTGCCAGCAGCCCACTCGGACGGAATAGCAATCAGCTCCAGCATTTT.

CDR3 amino acids: CAISERTVSGNTIYF. The CDR3, as DNA: TGTGCCATCAGTGAGCGAACGGTCTCTGGAAACACCATATATTTT. V and J are TRBV10-3 and TRBJ1-3, with no clear D. This CDR3 spans 15 amino acids. Deletions cut 2 bases from V and 0 bases from J, with 8 bases between. Germline V lookup: CDR1 ENHRY, CDR2 SYGVKD.

This clonotype was picked up many times. The chain uses TRBV4-3 and TRBJ2-7; unclear D gene. The CDR3 totals 14 residues. Germline assignment: CDR1 LGHNA and CDR2 YSLEER. V dropped 0 bases and J dropped 2 bases, with 8 bases sitting between them. CDR3 amino acids: CASSQDPRAYEQYF. The CDR3 DNA reads TGCGCCAGCAGCCAAGACCCCAGAGCCTACGAGCAGTACTTC.

This clonotype has a count of ten or more. This sequence joins TRBV28 and TRBJ2-7, with 9 positions matching TRBD1. The CDR3 length is 14 residues. The V gene end was trimmed by 5 bases and the J gene end by 4 bases; junction bases not matched to a gene: 6. Germline values: CDR1 MDHEN, CDR2 SYDVKM. Here the CDR3 reads CASSRRDRDYEQYF. CDR3 DNA sequence: TGTGCCAGCAGTCGCCGGGACAGGGATTACGAGCAGTACTTC.

This clonotype was recorded at least ten times. The chain joins TRBV28 to TRBJ1-2; TRBD1 is a possible D gene (5 bases). From germline, CDR1 is MDHEN and CDR2 SYDVKM. The CDR3 loop spans 15 amino acids. V shed 1 base and J shed 3 bases, with 12 bases lying between them. CDR3 protein: CASSLFRGGDYGYTF. The CDR3 DNA sequence: TGTGCCAGCAGTTTATTTAGGGGTGGGGACTATGGCTACACCTTC.

Comments on this clonotype: Relative to the germline gene, one junction end is altered; a read error may explain this. The V and J genes are TRBV9 and TRBJ2-5; 11 bases are a match to TRBD2. The germline CDR1 and CDR2 sequences are SGDLS and YYNGEE. This CDR3 has 15 residues. The CDR3 nucleotides read TGTGCCAGCAGCCCATGGGGACTAGCGGAAGAGATCCAGTACTTC. Translated: CASSPWGLAEEIQYF.

This clonotype was counted at least ten times. The J gene is TRBJ2-5, the V gene TRBV18; no definite D call. Germline V gene data show CDR1 as KGHSH and CDR2 as LQKENI. Trimming removed 2 bases at V and 5 bases at J, with 12 bases between. This CDR3 is built from 14 residues. The CDR3 sequence is CASSPSSPRETQYF. DNA of the CDR3: TGTGCCAGCTCACCATCTTCGCCCCGGGAGACCCAGTACTTC.

The rearrangement links TRBV3-1 to TRBJ2-1; 14 bases agree with TRBD2. V dropped 3 bases and J dropped 8; count of bases not matched to a gene: 9. Germline lookup yields CDR1 LGHDT and CDR2 YNNKEL (reference sequence). This CDR3 comprises 17 residues. CDR3 region: CASSQAGTSGSNDEQFF. The CDR3 nucleotides read TGTGCCAGCAGCCAGGCCGGGACTAGCGGGAGTAACGATGAGCAGTTCTTC.

This clonotype was detected ten times or more. V gene TRBV11-2 combines with J gene TRBJ2-3; 7 nucleotides match TRBD1. The V segment lost 3 bases and the J segment 0 bases; nucleotides outside the gene matches: 9. Per germline, CDR1 SGHAT and CDR2 FQNNGV. CDR3 length: 17 residues. The CDR3 spells CASSLGEQGYSTDTQYF. In DNA, the CDR3 is TGTGCCAGCAGCTTGGGCGAACAGGGGTATAGCACAGATACGCAGTATTTT. The variable domain in full, with the rest retrieved from reference TRBV11-2 and TRBJ2-3, is EAGVAQSPRYKIIEKRQSVAFWCNPISGHATLYWYQQILGQGPKLLIQFQNNGVVDDSQLPKDRFSAERLKGVDSTLKIQPAKLEDSAVYLCASSLGEQGYSTDTQYFGPGTRLTVL.

In this sample, this clonotype turned up many times. The chain has TRBV6-1 and TRBJ2-5; 7 positions match TRBD2. V lost 8 bases and J lost 5; bases outside the gene matches: 8. CDR1 is MNHNS and CDR2 is SASEGT in the germline V gene. The length of the CDR3 is 13 residues. CDR3 sequence (DNA): TGTGCCAGCGTCGTCCGAGCGGGGGAGACCCAGTACTTC. This encodes CASVVRAGETQYF.

In its sample, this clonotype was seen a few times. A read error is possible here, since a much larger clone lies one base away. The CDR3 DNA reads TGCAGTGCTGGAGTGGAGGGGGTAGGAGGCTACACCTTC. Translating gives CSAGVEGVGGYTF. This rearrangement joins TRBV20-1 to TRBJ1-2, with a weak D call TRBD1 (6 bases). The CDR3 length is 13 residues. CDR1 and CDR2 from the germline V gene are DFQATT and SNEGSKA (reference sequence). Trimming shortened V by 5 bases and J by 8 bases, and 18 bases separated the two germline ends.

This rearrangement joins TRBV11-2 to TRBJ2-7; no clear D. The CDR3 is 15 amino acids. Trimming shortened V by 3 bases and J by 0 bases, and 12 bases separated the two germline ends. Per the germline V gene, CDR1 is SGHAT and CDR2 is FQNNGV. This chain's CDR3 is CASSFAQESSYEQYF. The CDR3 DNA reads TGTGCCAGCAGCTTCGCCCAGGAGAGCTCCTACGAGCAGTACTTC. Full variable domain (outside the CDR3, taken from reference TRBV11-2 and TRBJ2-7): EAGVAQSPRYKIIEKRQSVAFWCNPISGHATLYWYQQILGQGPKLLIQFQNNGVVDDSQLPKDRFSAERLKGVDSTLKIQPAKLEDSAVYLCASSFAQESSYEQYFGPGTRLTVT.

This clonotype was seen ten or more times. The V gene is TRBV30, the J gene TRBJ2-1, with D unresolved. CDR3 length: 11 amino acids. Germline CDR1 GTSNPN, CDR2 SVGIG (reference sequence). Deletions cut 0 bases from V and 4 bases from J, with 1 base between. The CDR3 protein is CAWSVYNEQFF. CDR3 bases: TGTGCCTGGAGTGTTTACAATGAGCAGTTCTTC.

The rearrangement links TRBV3-1 to TRBJ2-1, with TRBD2 matching 11 bases. This CDR3 is 13 amino acids long. CDR1 and CDR2 from the germline V gene are LGHDT and YNNKEL (reference sequence). Trimming took 0 bases from V and 16 from J; bases not matched to a gene: 5. Here the CDR3 reads CASSQDRTSGGFF. The CDR3, as DNA: TGTGCCAGCAGCCAAGACCGAACTAGCGGGGGCTTCTTC.

About this clonotype: This sequence may be a read error, since a much larger clone differs from it by one base. The V and J genes are TRBV6-2 or TRBV6-3 and TRBJ2-1; tentatively, D is TRBD1 or TRBD2 (6 bases each). Germline-derived CDR1 and CDR2 are MNHEY and SVGEGT. The V end lost 5 bases, the J end lost 12 bases, and 32 bases lay between the germline ends. This CDR3 region has 18 residues. The CDR3 is CASSKPPYLYGLKGGQFF. CDR3 sequence (DNA): TGTGCCAGCAGTAAACCTCCCTATTTGTATGGGCTTAAGGGGGGGCAGTTCTTC.